Reported below is one TCR beta chain. The sample is drawn from a study of blood T cell repertoires in COVID-19. Whole-study context: Some COVID-19 samples were acute and others convalescent; all came from the United States, Italy and Spain. T cells, B-cell-depleted T cells, or PBMCs supplied cDNA or gDNA.

Trimming stripped 4 bases from V and 6 bases from J, with 7 bases between. From germline, CDR1 is SGHAT and CDR2 FQNNGV. The CDR3 is 11 residues long. Original processing methods: Estimation of nucleated cell counts relied on the amplification of reference gene primers. Data came from immunoSEQ multiplex PCR; TCRdb stores just in-frame clones and leaves some out. That table furnishes V, J and clone size, whereas the DNA furnished D and trimming. The table includes some 250,000 clones, 80% to 90% detected once. The sequenced sample consisted of peripheral blood. The clonotype was recovered from a man aged 35 to 55 with active or convalescent COVID-19. The chain joins TRBV11-2 to TRBJ2-7; D not resolved. CDR3 residues: CASSSAFEQYF. CDR3 DNA: TGTGCCAGCAGCTCCGCGTTCGAGCAGTACTTC.